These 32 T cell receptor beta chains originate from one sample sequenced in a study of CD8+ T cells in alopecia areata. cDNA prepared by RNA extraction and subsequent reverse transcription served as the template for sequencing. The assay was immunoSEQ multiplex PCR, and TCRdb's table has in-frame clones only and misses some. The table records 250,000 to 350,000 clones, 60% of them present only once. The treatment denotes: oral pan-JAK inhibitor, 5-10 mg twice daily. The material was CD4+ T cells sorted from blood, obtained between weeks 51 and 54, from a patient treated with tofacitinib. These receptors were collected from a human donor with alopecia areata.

Written as DNA, the CDR3 is TGTGCCAGCACCGAAAGGACTAGCCTAGAGACCCAGTACTTC. This sequence encodes CASTERTSLETQYF. The V call is TRBV2, the J call TRBJ2-5, with 8 nucleotides matching TRBD2. The V gene end was trimmed by 7 bases and the J gene end by 4 bases; junction bases not matched to a gene: 8. This CDR3 is 14 amino acids long. Germline V lookup: CDR1 SNHLY, CDR2 FYNNEI. Variable domain in full (rest from reference TRBV2 and TRBJ2-5): EPEVTQTPSHQVTQMGQEVILRCVPISNHLYFYWYRQILGQKVEFLVSFYNNEISEKSEIFDDQFSVERPDGSNFTLKIRSTKLEDSAMYFCASTERTSLETQYFGPGTRLLVL.

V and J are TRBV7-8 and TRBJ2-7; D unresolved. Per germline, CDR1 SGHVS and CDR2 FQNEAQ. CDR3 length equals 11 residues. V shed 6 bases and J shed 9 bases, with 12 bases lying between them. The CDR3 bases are TGTGCCAGCAGGGCCTCGGAGCGGCAGTACTTC. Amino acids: CASRASERQYF.

As DNA, the CDR3 is TGTGCCAGCAGCCAAGTTAGTGCGGGGGAGCAGTACTTC. Translated: CASSQVSAGEQYF. The chain recombines TRBV4-2 with TRBJ2-7; D is perhaps TRBD2 (6 bases). CDR3 size: 13 residues. Looked up from germline, CDR1 is LGHNA and CDR2 is YNFKEQ. V lost 1 base and J 7 bases, leaving 11 bases between the germline ends.

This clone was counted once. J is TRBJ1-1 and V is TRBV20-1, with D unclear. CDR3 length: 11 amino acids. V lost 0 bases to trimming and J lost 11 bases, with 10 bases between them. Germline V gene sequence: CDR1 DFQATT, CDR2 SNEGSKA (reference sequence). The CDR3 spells CSAREDREAFF. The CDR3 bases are TGCAGTGCTAGAGAGGATCGCGAGGCTTTCTTT.

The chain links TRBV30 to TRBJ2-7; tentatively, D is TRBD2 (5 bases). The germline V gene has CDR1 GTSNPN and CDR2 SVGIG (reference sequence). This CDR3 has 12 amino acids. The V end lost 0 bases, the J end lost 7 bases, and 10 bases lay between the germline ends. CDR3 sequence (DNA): TGTGCCTGGAGTGTACTCGGGGTAGAGCAGTACTTC. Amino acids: CAWSVLGVEQYF.

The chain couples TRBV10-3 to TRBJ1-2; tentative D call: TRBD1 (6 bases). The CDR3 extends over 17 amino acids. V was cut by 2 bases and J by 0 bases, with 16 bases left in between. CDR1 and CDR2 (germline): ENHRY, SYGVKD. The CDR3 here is CAISERQGKGANYGYTF. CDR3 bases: TGTGCCATCAGTGAGCGGCAGGGGAAAGGAGCTAACTATGGCTACACCTTC.

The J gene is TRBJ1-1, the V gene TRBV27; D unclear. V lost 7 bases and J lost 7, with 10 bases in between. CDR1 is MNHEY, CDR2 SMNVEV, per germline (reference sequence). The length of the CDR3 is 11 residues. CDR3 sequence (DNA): TGTGCCAGCATCGGTGTCGGTGAAGCTTTCTTT. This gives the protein CASIGVGEAFF.

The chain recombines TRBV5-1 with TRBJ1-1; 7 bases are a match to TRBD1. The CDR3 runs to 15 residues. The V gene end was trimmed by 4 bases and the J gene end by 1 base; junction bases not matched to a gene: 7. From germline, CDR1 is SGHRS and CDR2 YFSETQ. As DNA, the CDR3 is TGCGCCAGCAGCGCAAGGGGGCGGACGAACACTGAAGCTTTCTTT. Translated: CASSARGRTNTEAFF.

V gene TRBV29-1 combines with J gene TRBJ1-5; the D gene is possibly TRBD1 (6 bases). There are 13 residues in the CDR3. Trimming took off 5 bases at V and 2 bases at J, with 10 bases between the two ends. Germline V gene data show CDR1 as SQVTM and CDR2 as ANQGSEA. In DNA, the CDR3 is TGCAGCGTTTTGGACAGCCGCAATCAGCCCCAGCATTTT. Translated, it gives CSVLDSRNQPQHF.

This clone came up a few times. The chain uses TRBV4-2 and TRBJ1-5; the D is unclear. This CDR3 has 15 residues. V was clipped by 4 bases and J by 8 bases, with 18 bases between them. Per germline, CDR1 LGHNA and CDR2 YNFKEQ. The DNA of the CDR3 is TGTGCCAGCAGCCGCGCAGCAGGCACCGAGGAGCCCCAGCATTTT. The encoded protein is CASSRAAGTEEPQHF.

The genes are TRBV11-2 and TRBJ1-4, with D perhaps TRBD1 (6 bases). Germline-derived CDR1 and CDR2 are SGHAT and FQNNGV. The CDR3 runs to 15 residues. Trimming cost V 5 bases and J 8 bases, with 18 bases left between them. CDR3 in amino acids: CASSQSGGRREKLFF. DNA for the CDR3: TGTGCCAGCAGCCAAAGCGGGGGGCGCCGGGAAAAACTGTTTTTT. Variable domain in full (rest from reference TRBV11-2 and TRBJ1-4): EAGVAQSPRYKIIEKRQSVAFWCNPISGHATLYWYQQILGQGPKLLIQFQNNGVVDDSQLPKDRFSAERLKGVDSTLKIQPAKLEDSAVYLCASSQSGGRREKLFFGSGTQLSVL.

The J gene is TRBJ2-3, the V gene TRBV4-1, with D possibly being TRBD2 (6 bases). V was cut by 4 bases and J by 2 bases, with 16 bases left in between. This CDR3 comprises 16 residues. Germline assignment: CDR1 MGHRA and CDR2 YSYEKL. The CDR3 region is CASSPSVTRVTDTQYF. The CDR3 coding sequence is TGCGCCAGCAGCCCGAGCGTGACTAGGGTCACAGATACGCAGTATTTT.

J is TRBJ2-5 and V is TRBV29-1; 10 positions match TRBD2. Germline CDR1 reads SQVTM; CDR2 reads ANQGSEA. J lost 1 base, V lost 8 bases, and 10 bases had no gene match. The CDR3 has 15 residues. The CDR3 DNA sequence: TGCAGCACGATCGGGCCTAGCGGGGGCCAAGAGACCCAGTACTTC. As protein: CSTIGPSGGQETQYF.

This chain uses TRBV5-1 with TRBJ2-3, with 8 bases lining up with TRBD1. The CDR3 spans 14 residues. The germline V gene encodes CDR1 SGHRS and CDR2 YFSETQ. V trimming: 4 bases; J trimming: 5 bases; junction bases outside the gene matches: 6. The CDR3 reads CASSEGQDLDTQYF. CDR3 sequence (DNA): TGCGCCAGCAGCGAGGGACAGGACCTAGATACGCAGTATTTT.

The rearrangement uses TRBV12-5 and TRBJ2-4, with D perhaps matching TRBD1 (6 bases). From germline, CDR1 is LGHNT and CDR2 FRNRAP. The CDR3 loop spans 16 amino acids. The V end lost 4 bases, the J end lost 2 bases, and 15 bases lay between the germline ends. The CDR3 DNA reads TGTGCTAGTGGTTGGGGACAAGGGGCGACCAAAAACATTCAGTACTTC. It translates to CASGWGQGATKNIQYF.

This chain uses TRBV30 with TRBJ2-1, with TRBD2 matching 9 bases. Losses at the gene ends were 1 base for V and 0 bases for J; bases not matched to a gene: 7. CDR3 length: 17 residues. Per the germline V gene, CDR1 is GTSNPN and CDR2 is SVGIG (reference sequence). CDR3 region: CAWSAGLARRSYNEQFF. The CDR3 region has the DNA TGTGCCTGGAGTGCCGGACTAGCGAGACGCTCCTACAATGAGCAGTTCTTC.

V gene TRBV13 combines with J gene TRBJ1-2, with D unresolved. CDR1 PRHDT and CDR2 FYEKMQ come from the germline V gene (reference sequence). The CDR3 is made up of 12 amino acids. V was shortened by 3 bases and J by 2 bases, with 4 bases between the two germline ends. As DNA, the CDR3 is TGTGCCAGCAGCTTGGGCAACTATGGCTACACCTTC. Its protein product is CASSLGNYGYTF.

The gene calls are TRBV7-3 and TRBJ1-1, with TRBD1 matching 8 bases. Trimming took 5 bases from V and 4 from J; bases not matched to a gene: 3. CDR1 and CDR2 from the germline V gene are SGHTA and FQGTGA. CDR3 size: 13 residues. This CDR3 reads CASSVDRATEAFF. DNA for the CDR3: TGTGCCAGCAGCGTGGACAGGGCCACTGAAGCTTTCTTT.

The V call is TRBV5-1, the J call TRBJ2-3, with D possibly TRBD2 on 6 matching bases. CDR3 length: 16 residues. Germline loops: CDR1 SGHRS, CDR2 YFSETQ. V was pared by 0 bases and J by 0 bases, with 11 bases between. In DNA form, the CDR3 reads TGCGCCAGCAGCTTGGGAATAGCGGCTAGCACAGATACGCAGTATTTT. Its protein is CASSLGIAASTDTQYF.

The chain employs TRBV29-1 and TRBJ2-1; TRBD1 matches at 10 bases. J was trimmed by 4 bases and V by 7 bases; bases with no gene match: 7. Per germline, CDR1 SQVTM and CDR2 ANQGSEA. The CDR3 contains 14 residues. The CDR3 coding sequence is TGCAGCGCAGAGGGGACAGGGGTTTACAATGAGCAGTTCTTC. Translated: CSAEGTGVYNEQFF.

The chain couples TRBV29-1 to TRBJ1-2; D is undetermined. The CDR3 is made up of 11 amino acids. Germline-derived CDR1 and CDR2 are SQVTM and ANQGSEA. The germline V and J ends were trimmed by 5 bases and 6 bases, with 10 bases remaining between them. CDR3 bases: TGCAGCGTTCGTCTCAACCATGGCTACACCTTC. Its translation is CSVRLNHGYTF.

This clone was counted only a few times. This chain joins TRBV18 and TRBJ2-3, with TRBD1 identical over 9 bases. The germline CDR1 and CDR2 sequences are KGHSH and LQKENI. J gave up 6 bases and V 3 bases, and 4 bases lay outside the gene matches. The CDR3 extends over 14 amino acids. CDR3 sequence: CASSPDRGSDTQYF. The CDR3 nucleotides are TGTGCCAGCTCACCCGACAGGGGGTCCGATACGCAGTATTTT. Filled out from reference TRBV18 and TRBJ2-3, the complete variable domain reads NAGVMQNPRHLVRRRGQEARLRCSPMKGHSHVYWYRQLPEEGLKFMVYLQKENIIDESGMPKERFSAEFPKEGPSILRIQQVVRGDSAAYFCASSPDRGSDTQYFGPGTRLTVL.

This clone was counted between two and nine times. The DNA for the CDR3 is TGCAGCGTTGAATTACTAGCGGGGGTATACGAGCAGTACTTC. This translates into CSVELLAGVYEQYF. The chain has TRBV29-1 and TRBJ2-7; 11 positions match TRBD2. The junction had 4 bases not matched to a gene; V was cut back by 2 bases and J by 4 bases. The V gene's germline CDR1 is SQVTM and CDR2 ANQGSEA. This CDR3 has 14 amino acids.

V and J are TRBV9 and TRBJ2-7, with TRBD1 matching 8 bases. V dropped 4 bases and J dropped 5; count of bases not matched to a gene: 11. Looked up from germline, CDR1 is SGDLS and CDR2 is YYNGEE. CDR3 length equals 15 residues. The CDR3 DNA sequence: TGTGCCAGCAGCTCTCAGACAGGGGATATAGACGAGCAGTACTTC. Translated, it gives CASSSQTGDIDEQYF.

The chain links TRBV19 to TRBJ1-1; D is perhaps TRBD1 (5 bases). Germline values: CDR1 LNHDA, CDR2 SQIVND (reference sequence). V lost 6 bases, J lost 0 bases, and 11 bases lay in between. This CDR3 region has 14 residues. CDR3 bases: TGTGCCAGTAGGCGGGACCCTTTGAACACTGAAGCTTTCTTT. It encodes CASRRDPLNTEAFF.

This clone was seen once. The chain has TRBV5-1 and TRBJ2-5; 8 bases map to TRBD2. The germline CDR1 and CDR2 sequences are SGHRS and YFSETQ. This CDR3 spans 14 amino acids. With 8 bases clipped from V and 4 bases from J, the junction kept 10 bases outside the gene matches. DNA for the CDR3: TGCGCCAGTACATTGGTAGCGGGGACAGAGACCCAGTACTTC. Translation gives CASTLVAGTETQYF.

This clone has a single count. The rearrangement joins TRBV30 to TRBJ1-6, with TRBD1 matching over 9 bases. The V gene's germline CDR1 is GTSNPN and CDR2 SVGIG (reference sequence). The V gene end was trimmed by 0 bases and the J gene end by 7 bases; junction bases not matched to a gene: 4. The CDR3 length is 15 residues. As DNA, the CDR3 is TGTGCCTGGAGTGTACAGGGGGCTCGAAATTCACCCCTCCACTTT. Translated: CAWSVQGARNSPLHF.

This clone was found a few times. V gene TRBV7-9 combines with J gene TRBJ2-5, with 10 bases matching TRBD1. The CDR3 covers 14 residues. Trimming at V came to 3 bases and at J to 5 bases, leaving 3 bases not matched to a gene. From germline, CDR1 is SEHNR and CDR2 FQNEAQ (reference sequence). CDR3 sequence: CASSFGQGEETQYF. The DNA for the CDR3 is TGTGCCAGCAGCTTTGGACAGGGGGAGGAGACCCAGTACTTC.

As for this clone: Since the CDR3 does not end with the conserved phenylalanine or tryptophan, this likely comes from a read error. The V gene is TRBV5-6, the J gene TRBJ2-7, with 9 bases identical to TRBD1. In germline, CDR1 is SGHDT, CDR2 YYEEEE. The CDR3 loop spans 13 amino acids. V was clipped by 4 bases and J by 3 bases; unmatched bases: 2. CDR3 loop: CASSRTGVYEQYL. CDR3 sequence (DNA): TGTGCCAGCAGCAGGACAGGGGTCTACGAGCAGTACCTC.

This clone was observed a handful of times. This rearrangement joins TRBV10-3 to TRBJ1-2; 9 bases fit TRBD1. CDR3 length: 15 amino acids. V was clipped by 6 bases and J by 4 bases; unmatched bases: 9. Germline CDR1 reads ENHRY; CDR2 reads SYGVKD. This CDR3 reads CAIRPSPDRGYGYTF. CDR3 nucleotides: TGTGCCATCAGACCCTCCCCGGACAGGGGCTATGGCTACACCTTC.

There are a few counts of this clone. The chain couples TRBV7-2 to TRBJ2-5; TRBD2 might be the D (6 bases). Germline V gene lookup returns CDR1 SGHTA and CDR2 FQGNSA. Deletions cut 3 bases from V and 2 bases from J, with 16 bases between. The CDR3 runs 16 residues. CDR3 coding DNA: TGTGCCAGCAGCTTCGGGGTGAGCGGGCCACAAGAGACCCAGTACTTC. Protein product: CASSFGVSGPQETQYF.

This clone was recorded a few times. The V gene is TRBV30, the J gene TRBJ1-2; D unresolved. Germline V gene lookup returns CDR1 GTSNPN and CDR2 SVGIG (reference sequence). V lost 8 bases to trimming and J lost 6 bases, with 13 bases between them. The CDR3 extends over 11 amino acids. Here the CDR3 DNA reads TGTGCCCATGGACCGCGCGATGGCTACACCTTC. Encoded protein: CAHGPRDGYTF.